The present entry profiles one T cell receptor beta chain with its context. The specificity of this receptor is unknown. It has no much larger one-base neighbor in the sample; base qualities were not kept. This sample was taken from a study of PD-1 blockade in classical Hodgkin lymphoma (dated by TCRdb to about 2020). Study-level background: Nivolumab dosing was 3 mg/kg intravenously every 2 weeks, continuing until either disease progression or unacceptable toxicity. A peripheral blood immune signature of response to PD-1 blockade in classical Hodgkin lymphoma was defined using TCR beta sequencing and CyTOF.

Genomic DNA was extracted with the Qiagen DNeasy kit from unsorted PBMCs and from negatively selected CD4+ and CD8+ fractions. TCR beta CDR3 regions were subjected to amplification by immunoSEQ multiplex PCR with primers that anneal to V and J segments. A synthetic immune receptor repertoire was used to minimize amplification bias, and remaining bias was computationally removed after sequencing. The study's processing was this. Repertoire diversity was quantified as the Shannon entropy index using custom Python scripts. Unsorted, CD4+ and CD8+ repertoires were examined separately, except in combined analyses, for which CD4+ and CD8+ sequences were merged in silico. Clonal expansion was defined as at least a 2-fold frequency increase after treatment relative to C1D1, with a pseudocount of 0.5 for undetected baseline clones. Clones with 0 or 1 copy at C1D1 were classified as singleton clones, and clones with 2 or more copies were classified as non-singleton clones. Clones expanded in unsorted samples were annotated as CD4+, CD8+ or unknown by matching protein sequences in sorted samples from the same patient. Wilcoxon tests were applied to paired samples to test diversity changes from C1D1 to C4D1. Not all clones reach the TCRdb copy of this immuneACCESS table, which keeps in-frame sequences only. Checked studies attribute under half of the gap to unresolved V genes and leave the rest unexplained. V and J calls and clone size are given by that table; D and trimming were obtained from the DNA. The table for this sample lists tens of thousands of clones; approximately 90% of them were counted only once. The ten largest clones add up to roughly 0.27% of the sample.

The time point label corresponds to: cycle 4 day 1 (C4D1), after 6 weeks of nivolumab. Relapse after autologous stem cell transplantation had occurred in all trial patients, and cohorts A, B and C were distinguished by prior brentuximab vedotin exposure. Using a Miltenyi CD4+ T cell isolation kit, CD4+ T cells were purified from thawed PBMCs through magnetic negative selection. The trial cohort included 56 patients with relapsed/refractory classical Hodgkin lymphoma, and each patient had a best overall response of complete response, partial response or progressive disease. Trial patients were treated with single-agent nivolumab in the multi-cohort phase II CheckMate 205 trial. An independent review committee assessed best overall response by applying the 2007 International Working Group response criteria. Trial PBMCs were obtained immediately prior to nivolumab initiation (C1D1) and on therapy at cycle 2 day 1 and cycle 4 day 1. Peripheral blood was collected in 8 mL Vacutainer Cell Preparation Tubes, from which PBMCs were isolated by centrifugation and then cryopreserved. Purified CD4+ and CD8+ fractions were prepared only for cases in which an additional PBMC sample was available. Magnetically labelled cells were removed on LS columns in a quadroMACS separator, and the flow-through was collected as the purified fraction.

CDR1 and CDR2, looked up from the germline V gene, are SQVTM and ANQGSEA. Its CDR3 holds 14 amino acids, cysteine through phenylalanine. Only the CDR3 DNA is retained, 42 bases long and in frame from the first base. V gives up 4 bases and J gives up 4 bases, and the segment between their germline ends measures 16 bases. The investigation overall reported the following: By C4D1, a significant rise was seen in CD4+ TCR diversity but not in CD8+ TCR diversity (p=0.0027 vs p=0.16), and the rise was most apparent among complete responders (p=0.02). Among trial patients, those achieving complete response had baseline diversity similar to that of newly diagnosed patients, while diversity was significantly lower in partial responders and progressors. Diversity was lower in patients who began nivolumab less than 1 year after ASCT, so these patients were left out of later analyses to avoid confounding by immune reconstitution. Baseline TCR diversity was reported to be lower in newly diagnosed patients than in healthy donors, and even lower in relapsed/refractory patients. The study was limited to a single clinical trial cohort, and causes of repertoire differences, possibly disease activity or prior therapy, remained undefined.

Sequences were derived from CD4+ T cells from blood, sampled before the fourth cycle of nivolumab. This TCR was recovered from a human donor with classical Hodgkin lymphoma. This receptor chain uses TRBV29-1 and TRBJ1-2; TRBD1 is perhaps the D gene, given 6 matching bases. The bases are TGCAGCGTTGCTGGACGGGGGGCAATCTATGGCTACACCTTC. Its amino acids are CSVAGRGAIYGYTF.